These 14 T cell receptor beta chains were sequenced from one sample in a study of regulatory T cells in long-lasting Graves disease. In building TCR beta libraries, iRepertoire HTBI primers were used together with Arm-PCR of CDR3 regions. TCRdb independently ran MiXCR on the multiplex PCR reads; one entry per CDR3 protein. The sample contains 200,000 to 250,000 distinct CDR3 sequences, about 17% of which appear only once. The time point was: newly diagnosed GD, antithyroid drugs for less than 3 months. Extracted RNA from PBMCs served as the source of the TCR library. The specimen comprised peripheral blood mononuclear cells (PBMCs), sampled at new diagnosis, from a patient treated with antithyroid drugs. The receptor source for this set is a female donor with Graves disease.

The chain employs TRBV3-1 and TRBJ2-3; 11 nucleotides agree with TRBD2. The CDR3 length is 15 residues. CDR1 and CDR2 (germline): LGHDT, YNNKEL (reference sequence). The junction had 5 bases not matched to a gene; V was cut back by 4 bases and J by 5 bases. This CDR3 reads CASSRTSGSQDTQYF. As DNA, the CDR3 is TGTGCCAGCAGCCGAACTAGCGGGAGTCAAGATACGCAGTATTTT.

This clonotype was found many times. The chain has TRBV7-3 and TRBJ2-1, with 15 bases aligning to TRBD2. Germline V CDR1 and CDR2: SGHTA, FQGTGA. This CDR3 contains 17 residues. J gave up 9 bases and V 5 bases, and 11 bases lay outside the gene matches. Written as DNA, the CDR3 is TGTGCCAGCAGCGCCTCGGGACTAGCGGGAGGAGGGGGTGAGCAGTTCTTC. Its protein product is CASSASGLAGGGGEQFF. The full variable domain, completed using reference TRBV7-3 and TRBJ2-1, is GAGVSQTPSNKVTEKGKYVELRCDPISGHTALYWYRQSLGQGPEFLIYFQGTGAADDSGLPNDRFFAVRPEGSVSTLKIQRTERGDSAVYLCASSASGLAGGGGEQFFGPGTRLTVL.

This clonotype was seen many times. The chain has TRBV7-6 and TRBJ1-1; possibly TRBD1 for D (5 bases). This CDR3 spans 12 amino acids. Trimming took off 4 bases at V and 11 bases at J, with 14 bases between the two ends. Germline V gives CDR1 SGHVS, CDR2 FNYEAQ. The CDR3 loop reads CASSSPAGSAFF. The CDR3, as DNA: TGTGCCAGCAGCTCCCCCGCAGGGTCGGCTTTCTTT.

V usage is TRBV27 and J usage is TRBJ2-3; TRBD2 matches at 11 bases. Germline assignment: CDR1 MNHEY and CDR2 SMNVEV (reference sequence). This CDR3 is built from 16 residues. The trim removed 5 bases at V and 4 bases at J, leaving 8 bases unmatched. In nucleotides, the CDR3 is TGTGCCAGCAGTCCCCTTCCGGGACTAGCGGCAGATACGCAGTATTTT. It codes for CASSPLPGLAADTQYF.

Ten or more counts support this clonotype. The chain uses TRBV7-2 and TRBJ2-2; unclear D gene. The V gene's germline CDR1 is SGHTA and CDR2 FQGNSA. Trimming removed 2 bases from V and 9 bases from J, with 13 bases in between. The CDR3 totals 14 residues. CDR3 DNA: TGTGCCAGCAGCTTACGCTCGGGTCAAAGGGAGCTGTTTTTT. Translating it yields CASSLRSGQRELFF.

This clonotype was counted ten times or more. This chain links TRBV20-1 with TRBJ2-2, with 7 bases fitting TRBD2. Germline V gives CDR1 DFQATT, CDR2 SNEGSKA (reference sequence). CDR3 length: 15 residues. V trimming: 0 bases; J trimming: 3 bases; junction bases outside the gene matches: 4. CDR3 in DNA: TGCAGTGCTAGAGATCCTGGGGGGGACACCGGGGAGCTGTTTTTT. Its translation is CSARDPGGDTGELFF.

This clonotype was observed a few times. V gene TRBV5-6 combines with J gene TRBJ2-7; 7 bases are a match to TRBD2. The V and J ends lost 0 bases and 5 bases, in that order; junction bases with no gene match: 11. The CDR3 loop spans 16 amino acids. Germline loops: CDR1 SGHDT, CDR2 YYEEEE. The CDR3 loop is CASSLEGGSGFDEQYF. The CDR3, as DNA: TGTGCCAGCAGCTTGGAGGGCGGGAGCGGGTTTGACGAGCAGTACTTC.

This clonotype was seen many times. The chain is built from TRBV9 and TRBJ1-1; perhaps TRBD1 as D (5 bases). The V and J ends lost 0 bases and 11 bases respectively, with 11 bases between them. The CDR3 sequence is 12 residues long. CDR1 and CDR2 from the germline V gene are SGDLS and YYNGEE. The CDR3 nucleotides are TGTGCCAGCAGCGTAGGGGGGGAGGAGGCTTTCTTT. This encodes CASSVGGEEAFF. Full variable domain (remainder filled in from reference TRBV9 and TRBJ1-1): DSGVTQTPKHLITATGQRVTLRCSPRSGDLSVYWYQQSLDQGLQFLIQYYNGEERAKGNILERFSAQQFPDLHSELNLSSLELGDSALYFCASSVGGEEAFFGQGTRLTVV.

This chain connects TRBV5-1 to TRBJ2-5, with 7 bases aligning to TRBD2. Germline CDR1 reads SGHRS; CDR2 reads YFSETQ. V lost 6 bases, J lost 1 base, and 3 bases stayed unmatched. The CDR3 has 13 residues. CDR3 residues: CASTPGGQETQYF. For the CDR3, the DNA is TGCGCCAGCACCCCGGGGGGCCAAGAGACCCAGTACTTC.

Concerning this clonotype: A much bigger clone sits one base away, suggesting this may be a read error. The V and J genes are TRBV30 and TRBJ1-5, with D possibly TRBD1 on 5 matching bases. Germline CDR1 is GTSNPN and CDR2 is SVGIG (reference sequence). The CDR3 has 15 amino acids. The DNA of the CDR3 is TGTGCCTGGAGTGTAGGGGTGTTTAGCGATCAGCCCCAGCATTTT. It translates to CAWSVGVFSDQPQHF.

Remarks on this clonotype: Given a much more abundant clone one base away, this may be a read error. The rearrangement links TRBV6-1 to TRBJ2-7; perhaps D is TRBD1 or TRBD2 (5 bases each). The CDR3 covers 13 residues. Germline V gene data show CDR1 as MNHNS and CDR2 as SASEGT. The CDR3 DNA sequence: TGTGCCAGCACTAGGACCAACTGGGACGAGAAGTACTTC. It is translated as CASTRTNWDEKYF.

The gene calls are TRBV2 and TRBJ2-2; D may be TRBD2 (6 bases). Germline CDR1 and CDR2: SNHLY and FYNNEI. This CDR3 is 15 amino acids long. Trimming pared 0 bases from V and 7 bases from J, leaving 12 bases between. The CDR3 is CASSEAWRGGGELFF. The DNA of the CDR3 is TGTGCCAGCAGTGAAGCATGGAGGGGCGGCGGGGAGCTGTTTTTT.

This clonotype was seen ten or more times. This chain uses TRBV3-1 with TRBJ1-6, with 8 bases matching TRBD1. The CDR3 has 14 amino acids. Per the germline V gene, CDR1 is LGHDT and CDR2 is YNNKEL (reference sequence). After removal of 4 bases from V and 7 bases from J, the junction contained 3 bases not matched to a gene. In DNA form, the CDR3 reads TGTGCCAGCAGCCCGGGACAGGAAAATTCACCCCTCCACTTT. Translating gives CASSPGQENSPLHF. The variable domain in full, completed from reference TRBV3-1 and TRBJ1-6, reads DTAVSQTPKYLVTQMGNDKSIKCEQNLGHDTMYWYKQDSKKFLKIMFSYNNKELIINETVPNRFSPKSPDKAHLNLHINSLELGDSAVYFCASSPGQENSPLHFGNGTRLTVT.

This clonotype was detected many times. CDR3 loop: CAGLTGAGTEAFF. The DNA for the CDR3 is TGTGCCGGCCTGACGGGGGCGGGCACTGAAGCTTTCTTT. The rearrangement joins TRBV7-9 to TRBJ1-1, with D possibly TRBD1 on 6 matching bases. The V gene's germline CDR1 is SEHNR and CDR2 FQNEAQ (reference sequence). The CDR3 runs 13 residues. V shed 11 bases and J shed 4 bases, with 17 bases lying between them.